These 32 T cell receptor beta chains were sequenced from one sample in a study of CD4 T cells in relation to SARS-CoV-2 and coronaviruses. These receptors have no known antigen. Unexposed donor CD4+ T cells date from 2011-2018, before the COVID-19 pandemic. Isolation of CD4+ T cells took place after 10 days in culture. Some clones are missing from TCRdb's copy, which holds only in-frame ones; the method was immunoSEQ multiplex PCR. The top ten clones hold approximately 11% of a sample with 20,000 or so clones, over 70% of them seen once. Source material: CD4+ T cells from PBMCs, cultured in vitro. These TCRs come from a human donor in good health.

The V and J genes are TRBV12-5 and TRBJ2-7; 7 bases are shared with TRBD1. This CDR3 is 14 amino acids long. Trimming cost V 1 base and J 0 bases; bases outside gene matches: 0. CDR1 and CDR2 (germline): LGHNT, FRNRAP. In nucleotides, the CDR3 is TGTGCTAGTGGTTTGGGGGACAGCTCCTACGAGCAGTACTTC. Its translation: CASGLGDSSYEQYF.

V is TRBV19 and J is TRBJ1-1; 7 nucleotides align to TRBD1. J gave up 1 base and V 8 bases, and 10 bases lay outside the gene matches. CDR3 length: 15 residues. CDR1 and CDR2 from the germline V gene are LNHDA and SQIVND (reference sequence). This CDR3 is CASQGVRTSNTEAFF. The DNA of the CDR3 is TGTGCCAGTCAGGGGGTCAGAACCTCGAACACTGAAGCTTTCTTT.

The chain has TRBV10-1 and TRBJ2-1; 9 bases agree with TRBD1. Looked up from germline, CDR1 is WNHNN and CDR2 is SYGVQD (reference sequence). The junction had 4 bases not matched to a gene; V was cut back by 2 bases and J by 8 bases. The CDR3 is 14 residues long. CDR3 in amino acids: CASSEGQGTHEQFF. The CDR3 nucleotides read TGCGCCAGCAGTGAGGGACAGGGGACCCATGAGCAGTTCTTC.

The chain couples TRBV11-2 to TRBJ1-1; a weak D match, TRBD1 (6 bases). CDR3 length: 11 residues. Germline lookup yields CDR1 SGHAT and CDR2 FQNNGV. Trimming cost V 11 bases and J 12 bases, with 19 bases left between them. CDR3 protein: CARRQQGMTFF. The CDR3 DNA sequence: TGTGCCCGACGGCAGCAGGGGATGACTTTCTTT. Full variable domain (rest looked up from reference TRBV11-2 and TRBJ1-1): EAGVAQSPRYKIIEKRQSVAFWCNPISGHATLYWYQQILGQGPKLLIQFQNNGVVDDSQLPKDRFSAERLKGVDSTLKIQPAKLEDSAVYLCARRQQGMTFFGQGTRLTVV.

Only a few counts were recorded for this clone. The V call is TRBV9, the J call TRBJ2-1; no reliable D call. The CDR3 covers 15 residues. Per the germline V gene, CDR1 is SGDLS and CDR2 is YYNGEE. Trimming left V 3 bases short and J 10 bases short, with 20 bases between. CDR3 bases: TGTGCCAGCAGCGCAAACAGTCAAGCGAGGCGCGAGCAGTTCTTC. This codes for CASSANSQARREQFF. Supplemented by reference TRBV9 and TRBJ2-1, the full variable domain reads DSGVTQTPKHLITATGQRVTLRCSPRSGDLSVYWYQQSLDQGLQFLIQYYNGEERAKGNILERFSAQQFPDLHSELNLSSLELGDSALYFCASSANSQARREQFFGPGTRLTVL.

DNA for the CDR3: TGTGCCAGCAGTCAGACAGGGGATAATTCACCCCTCCACTTT. This encodes CASSQTGDNSPLHF. The V call is TRBV28, the J call TRBJ1-6, with 8 bases identical to TRBD1. The junction had 2 bases not matched to a gene; V was cut back by 5 bases and J by 5 bases. CDR1 is MDHEN and CDR2 is SYDVKM in the germline V gene. This CDR3 is 14 amino acids long.

The CDR3 sequence is CASSQQQGIGEKLFF. CDR3 nucleotides: TGCGCCAGCAGCCAACAACAGGGTATAGGGGAAAAACTGTTTTTT. This chain connects TRBV4-1 to TRBJ1-4; D is possibly TRBD1 (6 bases). The CDR3 has 15 amino acids. The V gene lost 2 bases and the J gene lost 8 bases, with 15 bases spanning the gap. Germline V lookup: CDR1 MGHRA, CDR2 YSYEKL.

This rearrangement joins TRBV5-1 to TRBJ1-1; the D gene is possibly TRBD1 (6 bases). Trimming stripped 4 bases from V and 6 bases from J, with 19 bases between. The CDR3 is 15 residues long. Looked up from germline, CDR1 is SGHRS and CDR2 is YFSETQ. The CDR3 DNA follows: TGCGCCAGCAGCCTAATGTCGGTACAGGGACCTGAAGCTTTCTTT. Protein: CASSLMSVQGPEAFF.

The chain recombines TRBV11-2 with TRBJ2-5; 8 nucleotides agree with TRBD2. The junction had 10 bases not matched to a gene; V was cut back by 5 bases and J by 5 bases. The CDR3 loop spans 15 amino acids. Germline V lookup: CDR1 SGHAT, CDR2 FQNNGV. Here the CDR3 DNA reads TGTGCCAGCAGCGTACCGGGACTAGTACTGGAGACCCAGTACTTC. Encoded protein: CASSVPGLVLETQYF.

CDR3 protein: CASSFGASDTQYF. The CDR3 bases are TGTGCCAGCAGTTTCGGTGCCTCGGATACGCAGTATTTT. The rearrangement uses TRBV12-3 or TRBV12-4 and TRBJ2-3; D is undetermined. Between the trimmed V and J ends, which lost 3 bases and 6 bases, there was a span of 10 bases. This CDR3 has 13 residues.

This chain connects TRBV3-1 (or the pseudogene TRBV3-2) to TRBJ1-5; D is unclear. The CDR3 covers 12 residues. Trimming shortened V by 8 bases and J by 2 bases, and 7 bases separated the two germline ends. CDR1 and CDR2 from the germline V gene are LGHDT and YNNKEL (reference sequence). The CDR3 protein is CASGDGNQPQHF. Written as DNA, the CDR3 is TGTGCCAGCGGCGACGGCAATCAGCCCCAGCATTTT.

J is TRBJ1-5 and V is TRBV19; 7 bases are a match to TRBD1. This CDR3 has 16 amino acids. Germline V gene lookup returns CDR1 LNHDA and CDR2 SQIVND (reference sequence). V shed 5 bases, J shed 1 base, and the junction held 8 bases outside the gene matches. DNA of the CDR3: TGTGCCAGTAGTTCTGGGGACAGAGGGAGCAATCAGCCCCAGCATTTT. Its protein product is CASSSGDRGSNQPQHF. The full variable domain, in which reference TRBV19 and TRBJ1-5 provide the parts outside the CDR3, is DGGITQSPKYLFRKEGQNVTLSCEQNLNHDAMYWYRQDPGQGLRLIYYSQIVNDFQKGDIAEGYSVSREKKESFPLTVTSAQKNPTAFYLCASSSGDRGSNQPQHFGDGTRLSIL.

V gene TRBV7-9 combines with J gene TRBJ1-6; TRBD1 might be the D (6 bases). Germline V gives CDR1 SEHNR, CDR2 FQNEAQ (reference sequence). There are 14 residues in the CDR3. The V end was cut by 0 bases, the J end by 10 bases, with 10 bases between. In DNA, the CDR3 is TGTGCCAGCAGCTTAGCGGGGGCTGGGTCACCCCTCCACTTT. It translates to CASSLAGAGSPLHF.

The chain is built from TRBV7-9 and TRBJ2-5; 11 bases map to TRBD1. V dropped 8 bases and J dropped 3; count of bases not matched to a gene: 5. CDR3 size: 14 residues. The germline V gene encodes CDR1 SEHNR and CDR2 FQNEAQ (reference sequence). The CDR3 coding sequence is TGTGCCAGCCTCCCGGGACAGGGGGAAGAGACCCAGTACTTC. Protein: CASLPGQGEETQYF.

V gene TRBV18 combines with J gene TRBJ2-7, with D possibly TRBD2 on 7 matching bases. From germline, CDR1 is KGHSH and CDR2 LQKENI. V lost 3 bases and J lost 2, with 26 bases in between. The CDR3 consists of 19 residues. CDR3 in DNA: TGTGCCAGCTCACCCGGTCTCGGCCGTGATAGGGGGGGGACCTACGAGCAGTACTTC. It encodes CASSPGLGRDRGGTYEQYF.

The DNA for the CDR3 is TGTGCCAGCAGTTGGGATAGCTACACCGGGGAGCTGTTTTTT. Encoded protein: CASSWDSYTGELFF. The J gene is TRBJ2-2, the V gene TRBV27; D remains ambiguous. Germline CDR1 MNHEY, CDR2 SMNVEV (reference sequence). The CDR3 spans 14 residues. Trimming took off 4 bases at V and 3 bases at J, with 9 bases between the two ends.

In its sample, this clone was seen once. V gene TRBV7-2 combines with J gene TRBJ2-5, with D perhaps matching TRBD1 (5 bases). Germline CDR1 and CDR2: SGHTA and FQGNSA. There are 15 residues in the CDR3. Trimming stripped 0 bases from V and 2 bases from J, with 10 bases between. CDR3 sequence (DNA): TGTGCCAGCAGCTTAGCTCGACAGACTCAAGAGACCCAGTACTTC. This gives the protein CASSLARQTQETQYF.

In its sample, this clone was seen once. CDR3 protein: CASTETWVSYEQYF. The CDR3 nucleotides are TGTGCCAGCACCGAAACTTGGGTCTCCTACGAGCAGTACTTC. The J gene is TRBJ2-7, the V gene TRBV6-6; no clear D gene. In germline, CDR1 is MNHNY, CDR2 SVGAGI (reference sequence). The V gene lost 7 bases and the J gene lost 0 bases, with 13 bases spanning the gap. The CDR3 is made up of 14 amino acids.

CDR3 nucleotides: TGTGCCAGCAGGAGGGGGGACATTCAGTACTTC. It translates to CASRRGDIQYF. This chain links TRBV5-6 with TRBJ2-4, with D possibly being TRBD1 or TRBD2 (6 bases each). CDR3 length: 11 amino acids. V dropped 5 bases and J dropped 8 bases, with 8 bases sitting between them. Germline values: CDR1 SGHDT, CDR2 YYEEEE.

CDR3 protein: CASSPSGTVQYF. CDR3 bases: TGTGCCAGCAGCCCCTCAGGTACTGTGCAGTATTTT. The V call is TRBV2, the J call TRBJ2-3; D ambiguous. V dropped 6 bases and J dropped 11 bases, with 15 bases sitting between them. This CDR3 region has 12 residues. In germline, CDR1 is SNHLY, CDR2 FYNNEI.

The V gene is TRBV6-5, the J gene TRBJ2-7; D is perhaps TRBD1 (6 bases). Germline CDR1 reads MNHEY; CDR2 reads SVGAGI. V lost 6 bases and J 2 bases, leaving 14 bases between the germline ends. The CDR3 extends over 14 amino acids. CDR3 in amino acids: CASSAQGGAYEQYF. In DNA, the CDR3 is TGTGCCAGCAGCGCACAGGGCGGAGCCTACGAGCAGTACTTC.

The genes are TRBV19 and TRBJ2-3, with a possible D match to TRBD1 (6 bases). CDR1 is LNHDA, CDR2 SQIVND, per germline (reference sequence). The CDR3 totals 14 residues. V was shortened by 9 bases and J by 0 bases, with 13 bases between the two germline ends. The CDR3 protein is CASKTGFSTDTQYF. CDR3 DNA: TGTGCCAGCAAGACAGGATTTAGCACAGATACGCAGTATTTT. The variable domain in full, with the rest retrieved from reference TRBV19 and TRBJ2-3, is DGGITQSPKYLFRKEGQNVTLSCEQNLNHDAMYWYRQDPGQGLRLIYYSQIVNDFQKGDIAEGYSVSREKKESFPLTVTSAQKNPTAFYLCASKTGFSTDTQYFGPGTRLTVL.

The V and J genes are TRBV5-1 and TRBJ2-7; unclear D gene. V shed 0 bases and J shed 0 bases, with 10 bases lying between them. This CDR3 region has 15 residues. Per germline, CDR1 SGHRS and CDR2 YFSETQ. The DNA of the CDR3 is TGCGCCAGCAGCTTGGAGGGTGGCGGCTCCTACGAGCAGTACTTC. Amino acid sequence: CASSLEGGGSYEQYF. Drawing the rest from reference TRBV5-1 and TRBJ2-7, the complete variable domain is KAGVTQTPRYLIKTRGQQVTLSCSPISGHRSVSWYQQTPGQGLQFLFEYFSETQRNKGNFPGRFSGRQFSNSRSEMNVSTLELGDSALYLCASSLEGGGSYEQYFGPGTRLTVT.

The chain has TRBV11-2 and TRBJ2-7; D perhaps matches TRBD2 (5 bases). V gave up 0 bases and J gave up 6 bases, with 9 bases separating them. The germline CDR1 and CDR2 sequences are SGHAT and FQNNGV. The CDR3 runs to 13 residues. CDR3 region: CASSLELVGEQYF. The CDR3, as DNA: TGTGCCAGCAGCTTAGAACTAGTGGGCGAGCAGTACTTC. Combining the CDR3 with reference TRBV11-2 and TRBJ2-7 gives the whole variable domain EAGVAQSPRYKIIEKRQSVAFWCNPISGHATLYWYQQILGQGPKLLIQFQNNGVVDDSQLPKDRFSAERLKGVDSTLKIQPAKLEDSAVYLCASSLELVGEQYFGPGTRLTVT.

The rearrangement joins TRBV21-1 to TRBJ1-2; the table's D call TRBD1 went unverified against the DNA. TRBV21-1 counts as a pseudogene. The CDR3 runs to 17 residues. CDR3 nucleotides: TGTGCCAGCAGCAATCAATGGTGGACAGGTTCTGCCTATGGCTACACCTTC. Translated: CASSNQWWTGSAYGYTF.

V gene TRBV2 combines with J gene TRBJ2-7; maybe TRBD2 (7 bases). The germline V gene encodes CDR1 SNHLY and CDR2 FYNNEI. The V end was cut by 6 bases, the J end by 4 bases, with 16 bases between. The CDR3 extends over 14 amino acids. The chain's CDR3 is CASRPGEGSYEQYF. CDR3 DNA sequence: TGTGCCAGCAGACCAGGGGAGGGGTCGTACGAGCAGTACTTC.

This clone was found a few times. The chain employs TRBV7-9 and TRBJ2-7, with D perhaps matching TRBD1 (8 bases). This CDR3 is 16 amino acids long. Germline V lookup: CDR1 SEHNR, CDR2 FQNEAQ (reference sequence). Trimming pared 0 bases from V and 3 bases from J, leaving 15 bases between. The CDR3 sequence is CASSLAGGTGYYEQYF. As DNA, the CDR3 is TGTGCCAGCAGCTTAGCGGGAGGGACAGGCTACTACGAGCAGTACTTC.

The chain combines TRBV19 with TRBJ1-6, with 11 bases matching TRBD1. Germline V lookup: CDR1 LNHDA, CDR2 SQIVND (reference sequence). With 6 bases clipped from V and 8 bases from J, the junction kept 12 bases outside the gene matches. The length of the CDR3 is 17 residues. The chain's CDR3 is CASSPTRTGGPYSPLHF. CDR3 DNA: TGTGCCAGTAGCCCGACACGGACAGGGGGCCCGTATTCACCCCTCCACTTT. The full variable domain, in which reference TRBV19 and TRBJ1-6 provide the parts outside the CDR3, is DGGITQSPKYLFRKEGQNVTLSCEQNLNHDAMYWYRQDPGQGLRLIYYSQIVNDFQKGDIAEGYSVSREKKESFPLTVTSAQKNPTAFYLCASSPTRTGGPYSPLHFGNGTRLTVT.

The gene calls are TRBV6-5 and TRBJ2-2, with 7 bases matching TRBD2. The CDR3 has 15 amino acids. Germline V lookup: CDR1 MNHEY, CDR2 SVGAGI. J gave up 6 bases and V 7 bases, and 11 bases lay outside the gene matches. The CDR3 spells CASTTKGGSAGELFF. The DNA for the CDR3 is TGTGCCAGCACCACGAAGGGCGGGAGCGCCGGGGAGCTGTTTTTT.

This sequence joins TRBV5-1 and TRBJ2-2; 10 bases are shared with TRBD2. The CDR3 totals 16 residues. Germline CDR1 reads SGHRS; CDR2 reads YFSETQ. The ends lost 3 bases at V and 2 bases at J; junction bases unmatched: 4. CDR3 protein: CASSSGLAANTGELFF. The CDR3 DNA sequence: TGCGCCAGCAGCTCCGGACTAGCGGCCAACACCGGGGAGCTGTTTTTT.

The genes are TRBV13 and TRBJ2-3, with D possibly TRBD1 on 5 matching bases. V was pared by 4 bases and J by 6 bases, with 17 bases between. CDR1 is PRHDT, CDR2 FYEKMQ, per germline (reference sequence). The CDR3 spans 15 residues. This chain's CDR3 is CASSSQTDRRDTQYF. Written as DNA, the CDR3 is TGTGCCAGCAGCTCACAGACAGACAGAAGGGATACGCAGTATTTT.

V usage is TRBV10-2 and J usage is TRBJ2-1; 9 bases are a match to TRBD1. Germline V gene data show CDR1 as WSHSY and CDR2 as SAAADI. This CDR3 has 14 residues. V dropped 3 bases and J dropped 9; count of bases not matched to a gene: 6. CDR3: CASSDQADRGEQFF. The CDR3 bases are TGCGCCAGCAGTGACCAGGCGGACAGGGGTGAGCAGTTCTTC.